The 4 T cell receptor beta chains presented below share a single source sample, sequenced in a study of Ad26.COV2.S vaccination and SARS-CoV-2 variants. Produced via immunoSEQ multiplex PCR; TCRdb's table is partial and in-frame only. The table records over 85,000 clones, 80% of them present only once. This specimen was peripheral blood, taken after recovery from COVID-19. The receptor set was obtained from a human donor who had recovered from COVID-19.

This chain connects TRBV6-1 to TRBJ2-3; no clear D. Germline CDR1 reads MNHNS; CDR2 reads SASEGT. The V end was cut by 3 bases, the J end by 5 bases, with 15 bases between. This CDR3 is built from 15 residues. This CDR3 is CASSEGPGYLDTQYF. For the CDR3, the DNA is TGTGCCAGCAGTGAGGGCCCCGGGTACCTAGATACGCAGTATTTT.

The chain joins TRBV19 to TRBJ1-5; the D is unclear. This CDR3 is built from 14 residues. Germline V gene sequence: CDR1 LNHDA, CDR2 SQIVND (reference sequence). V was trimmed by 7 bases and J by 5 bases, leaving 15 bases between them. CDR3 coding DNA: TGTGCCAGTATTCGGACGGGCGCCCATCAGCCCCAGCATTTT. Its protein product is CASIRTGAHQPQHF.

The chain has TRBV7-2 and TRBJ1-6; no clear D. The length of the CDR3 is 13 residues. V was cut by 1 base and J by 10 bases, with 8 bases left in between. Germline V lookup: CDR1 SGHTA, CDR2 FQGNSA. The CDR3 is CASSLDGPSPLHF. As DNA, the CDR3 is TGTGCCAGCAGCTTAGACGGTCCATCACCCCTCCACTTT.

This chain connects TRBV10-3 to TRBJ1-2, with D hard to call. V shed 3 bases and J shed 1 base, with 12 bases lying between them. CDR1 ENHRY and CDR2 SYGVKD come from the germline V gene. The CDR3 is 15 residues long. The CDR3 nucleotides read TGTGCCATCAGTGAAACGTCCAGGAGTAACTATGGCTACACCTTC. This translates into CAISETSRSNYGYTF.